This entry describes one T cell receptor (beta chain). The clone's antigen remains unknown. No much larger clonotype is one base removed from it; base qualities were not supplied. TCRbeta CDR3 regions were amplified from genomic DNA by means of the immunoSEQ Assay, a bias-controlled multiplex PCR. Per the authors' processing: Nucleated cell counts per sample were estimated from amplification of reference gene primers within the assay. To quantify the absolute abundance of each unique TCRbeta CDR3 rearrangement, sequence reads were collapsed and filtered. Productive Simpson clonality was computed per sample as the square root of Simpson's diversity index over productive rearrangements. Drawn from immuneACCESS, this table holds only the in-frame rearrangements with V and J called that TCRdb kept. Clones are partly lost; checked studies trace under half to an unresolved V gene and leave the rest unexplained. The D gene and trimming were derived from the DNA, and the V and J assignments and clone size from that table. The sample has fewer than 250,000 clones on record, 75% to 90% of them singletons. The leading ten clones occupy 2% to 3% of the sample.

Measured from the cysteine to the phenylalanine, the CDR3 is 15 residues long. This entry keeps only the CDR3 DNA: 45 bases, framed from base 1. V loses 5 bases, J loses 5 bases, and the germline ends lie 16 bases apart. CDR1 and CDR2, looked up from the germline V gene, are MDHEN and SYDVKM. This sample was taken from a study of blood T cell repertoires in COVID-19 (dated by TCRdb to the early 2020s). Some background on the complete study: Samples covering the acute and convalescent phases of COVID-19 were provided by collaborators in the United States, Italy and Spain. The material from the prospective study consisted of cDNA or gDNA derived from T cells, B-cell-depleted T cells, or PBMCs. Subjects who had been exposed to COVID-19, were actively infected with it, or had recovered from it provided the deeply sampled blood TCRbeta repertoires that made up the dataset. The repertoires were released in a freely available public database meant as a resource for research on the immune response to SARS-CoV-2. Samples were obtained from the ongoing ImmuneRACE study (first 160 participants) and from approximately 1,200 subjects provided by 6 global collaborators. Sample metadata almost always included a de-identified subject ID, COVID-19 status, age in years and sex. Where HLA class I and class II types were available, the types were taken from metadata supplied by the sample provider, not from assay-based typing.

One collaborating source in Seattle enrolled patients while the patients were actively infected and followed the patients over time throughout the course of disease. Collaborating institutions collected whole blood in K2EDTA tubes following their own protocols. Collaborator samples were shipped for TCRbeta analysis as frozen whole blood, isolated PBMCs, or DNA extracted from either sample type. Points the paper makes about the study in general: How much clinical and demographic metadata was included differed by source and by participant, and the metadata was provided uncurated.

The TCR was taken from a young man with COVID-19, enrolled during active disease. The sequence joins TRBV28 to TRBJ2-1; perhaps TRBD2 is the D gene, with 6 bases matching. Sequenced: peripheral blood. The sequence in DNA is TGTGCCAGCAGTGCGGGGACTTCCCTTAACAATGAGCAGTTCTTC. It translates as CASSAGTSLNNEQFF.